The clone carrying this TCR beta chain was seen more than once but under ten times. The sample originates from a study of blood T cell repertoires in COVID-19. Study context: Samples of COVID-19 (acute and convalescent) were obtained from the United States, Italy and Spain.

In the original workflow: Amplification of reference gene primers provided the estimated nucleated cell counts. Here immunoSEQ multiplex PCR was the method, and the copy in TCRdb shows in-frame clones only, minus some. V and J calls and clone size follow that table, whereas D and trimming were derived from the DNA. The data show 200,000 to 250,000 clones, with about 80% seen just once and approximately 8% held by the top ten. Followed over time, Seattle patients had been enrolled while infection was active. The CDR3 is 13 residues long. From germline, CDR1 is MNHEY and CDR2 SVGAGI. The V gene end was trimmed by 5 bases and the J gene end by 10 bases; junction bases not matched to a gene: 10.

The TCR comes from an elderly woman with COVID-19, enrolled during active disease. The sample taken for sequencing was peripheral blood. The chain carries TRBV6-5 and TRBJ1-1, with 7 nucleotides matching TRBD1. CDR3 amino acids: CASSRTGDLVAFF. CDR3 coding DNA: TGTGCCAGCAGTAGGACAGGCGATTTGGTAGCTTTCTTT.